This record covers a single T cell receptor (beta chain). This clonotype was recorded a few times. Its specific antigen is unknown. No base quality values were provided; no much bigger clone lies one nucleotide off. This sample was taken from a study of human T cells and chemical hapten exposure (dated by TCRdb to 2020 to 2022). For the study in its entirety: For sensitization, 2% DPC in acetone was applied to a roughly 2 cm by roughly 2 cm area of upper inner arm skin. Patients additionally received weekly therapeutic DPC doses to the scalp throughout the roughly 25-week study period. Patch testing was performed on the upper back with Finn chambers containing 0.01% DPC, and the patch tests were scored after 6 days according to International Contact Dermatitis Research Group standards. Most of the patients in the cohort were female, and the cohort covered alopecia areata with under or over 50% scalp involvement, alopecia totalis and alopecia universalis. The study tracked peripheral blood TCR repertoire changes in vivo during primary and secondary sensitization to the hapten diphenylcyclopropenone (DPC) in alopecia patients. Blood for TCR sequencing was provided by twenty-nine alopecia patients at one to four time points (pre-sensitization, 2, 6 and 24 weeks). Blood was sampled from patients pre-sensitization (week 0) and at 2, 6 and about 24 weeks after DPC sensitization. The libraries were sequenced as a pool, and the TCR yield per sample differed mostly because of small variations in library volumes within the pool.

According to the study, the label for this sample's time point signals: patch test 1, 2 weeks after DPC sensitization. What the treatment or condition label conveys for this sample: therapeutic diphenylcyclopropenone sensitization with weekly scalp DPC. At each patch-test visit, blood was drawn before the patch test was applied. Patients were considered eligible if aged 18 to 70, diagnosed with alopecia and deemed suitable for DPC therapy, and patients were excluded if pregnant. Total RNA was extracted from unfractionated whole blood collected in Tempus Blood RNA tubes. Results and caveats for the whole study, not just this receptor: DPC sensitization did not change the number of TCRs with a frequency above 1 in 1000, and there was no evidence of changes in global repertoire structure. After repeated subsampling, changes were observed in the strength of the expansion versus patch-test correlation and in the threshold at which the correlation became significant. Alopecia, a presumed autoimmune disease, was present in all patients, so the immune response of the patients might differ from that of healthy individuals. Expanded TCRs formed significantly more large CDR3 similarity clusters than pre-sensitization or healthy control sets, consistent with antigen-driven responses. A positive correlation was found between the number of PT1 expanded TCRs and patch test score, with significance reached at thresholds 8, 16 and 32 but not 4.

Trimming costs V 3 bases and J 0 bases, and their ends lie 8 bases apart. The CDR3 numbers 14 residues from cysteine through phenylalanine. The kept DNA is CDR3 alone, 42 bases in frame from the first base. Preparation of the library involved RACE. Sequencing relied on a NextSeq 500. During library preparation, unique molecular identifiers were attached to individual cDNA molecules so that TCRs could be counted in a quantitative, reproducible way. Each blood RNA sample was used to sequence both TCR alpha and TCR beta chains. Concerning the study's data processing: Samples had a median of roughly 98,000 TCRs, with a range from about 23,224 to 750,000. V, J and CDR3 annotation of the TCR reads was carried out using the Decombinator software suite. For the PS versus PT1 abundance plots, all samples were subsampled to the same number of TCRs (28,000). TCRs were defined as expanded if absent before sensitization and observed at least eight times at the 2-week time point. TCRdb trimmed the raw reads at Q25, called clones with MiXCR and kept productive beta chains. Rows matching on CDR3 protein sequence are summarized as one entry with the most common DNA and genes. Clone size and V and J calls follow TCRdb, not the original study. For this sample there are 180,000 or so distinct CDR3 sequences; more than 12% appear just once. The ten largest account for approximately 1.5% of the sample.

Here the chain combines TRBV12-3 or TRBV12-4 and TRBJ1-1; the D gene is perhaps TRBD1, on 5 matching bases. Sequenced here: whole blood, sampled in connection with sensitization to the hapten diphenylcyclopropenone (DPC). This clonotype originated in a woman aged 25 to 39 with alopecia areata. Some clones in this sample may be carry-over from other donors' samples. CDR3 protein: CASSLTVMNTEAFF. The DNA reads TGTGCCAGCAGTTTGACAGTCATGAACACTGAAGCTTTCTTT.